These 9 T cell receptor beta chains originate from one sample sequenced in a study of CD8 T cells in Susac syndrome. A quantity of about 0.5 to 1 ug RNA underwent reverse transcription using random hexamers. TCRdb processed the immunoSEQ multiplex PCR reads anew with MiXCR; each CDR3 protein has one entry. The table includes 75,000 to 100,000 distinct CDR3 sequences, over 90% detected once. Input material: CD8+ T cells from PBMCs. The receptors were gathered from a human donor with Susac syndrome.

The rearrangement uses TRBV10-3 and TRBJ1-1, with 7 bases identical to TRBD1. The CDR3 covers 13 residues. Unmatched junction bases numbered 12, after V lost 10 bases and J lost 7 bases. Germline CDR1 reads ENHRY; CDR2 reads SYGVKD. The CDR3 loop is CASWTGDSLEAFF. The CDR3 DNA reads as TGTGCCAGCTGGACAGGAGACAGTCTTGAAGCTTTCTTT.

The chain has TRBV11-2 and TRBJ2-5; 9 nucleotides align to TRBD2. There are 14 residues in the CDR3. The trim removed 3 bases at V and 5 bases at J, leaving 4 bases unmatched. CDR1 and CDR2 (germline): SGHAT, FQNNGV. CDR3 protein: CASSFGTSSETQYF. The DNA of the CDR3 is TGTGCCAGCAGCTTCGGGACTAGCTCGGAGACCCAGTACTTC.

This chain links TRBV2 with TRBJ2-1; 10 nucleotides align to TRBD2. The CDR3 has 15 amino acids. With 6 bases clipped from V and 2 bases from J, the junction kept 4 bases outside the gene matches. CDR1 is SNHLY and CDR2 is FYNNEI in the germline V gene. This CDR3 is CASRQAGGTYNEQFF. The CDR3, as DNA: TGTGCCAGCAGGCAAGCGGGAGGGACCTACAATGAGCAGTTCTTC. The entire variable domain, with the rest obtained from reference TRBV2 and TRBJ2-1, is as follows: EPEVTQTPSHQVTQMGQEVILRCVPISNHLYFYWYRQILGQKVEFLVSFYNNEISEKSEIFDDQFSVERPDGSNFTLKIRSTKLEDSAMYFCASRQAGGTYNEQFFGPGTRLTVL.

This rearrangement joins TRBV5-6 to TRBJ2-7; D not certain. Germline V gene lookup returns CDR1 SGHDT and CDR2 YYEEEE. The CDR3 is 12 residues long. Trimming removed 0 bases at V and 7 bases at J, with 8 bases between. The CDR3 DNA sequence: TGTGCCAGCAGCTTGGTGAGCGATGAGCAGTACTTC. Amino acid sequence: CASSLVSDEQYF.

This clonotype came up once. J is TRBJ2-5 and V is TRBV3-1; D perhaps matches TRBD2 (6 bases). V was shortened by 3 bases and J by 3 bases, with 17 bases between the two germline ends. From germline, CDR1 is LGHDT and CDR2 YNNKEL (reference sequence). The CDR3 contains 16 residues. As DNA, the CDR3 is TGTGCCAGCAGCCATCCCTGGAGGGAGAAGGAAGAGACCCAGTACTTC. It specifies CASSHPWREKEETQYF.

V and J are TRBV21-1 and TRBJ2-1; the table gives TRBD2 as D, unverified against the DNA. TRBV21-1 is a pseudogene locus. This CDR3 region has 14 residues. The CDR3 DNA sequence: TGTGCCAGCAGCACGCGGGGGGATTACAATGAGCAGTTCTTC. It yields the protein CASSTRGDYNEQFF.

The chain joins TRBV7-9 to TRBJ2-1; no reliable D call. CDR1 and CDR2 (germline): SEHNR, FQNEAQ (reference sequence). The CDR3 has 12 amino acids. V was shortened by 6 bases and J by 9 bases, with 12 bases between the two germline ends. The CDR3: CASSPVGREQFF. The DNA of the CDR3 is TGTGCCAGCAGTCCGGTGGGTCGTGAGCAGTTCTTC.

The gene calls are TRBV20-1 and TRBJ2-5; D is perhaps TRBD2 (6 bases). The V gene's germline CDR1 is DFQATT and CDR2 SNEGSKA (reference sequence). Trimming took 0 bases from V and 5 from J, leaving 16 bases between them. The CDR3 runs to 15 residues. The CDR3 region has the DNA TGCAGTGCTAGAGACGTGGGCGGCGGAGGGGAGACCCAGTACTTC. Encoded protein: CSARDVGGGGETQYF.

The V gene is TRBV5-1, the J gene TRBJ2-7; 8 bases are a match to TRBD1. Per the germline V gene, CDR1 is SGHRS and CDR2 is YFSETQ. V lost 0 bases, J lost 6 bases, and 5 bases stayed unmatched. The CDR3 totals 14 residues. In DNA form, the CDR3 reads TGCGCCAGCAGCTTGGGTTGGACAGGGCCCGAGCAGTACTTC. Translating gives CASSLGWTGPEQYF.